Sequencing of this T cell receptor (beta chain) was carried out in a study of blood T cell repertoires in COVID-19. Study in general: The origin of the acute and convalescent COVID-19 samples was the United States, Italy and Spain.

In terms of age and location, participants ranged from roughly 18 to 89 years and lived in 24 US areas. Participant reports of clinical history set cohort assignment. The CDR3 sequence is 16 residues long. With 0 bases clipped from V and 2 bases from J, the junction kept 2 bases outside the gene matches. CDR1 is SGHRS, CDR2 YFSETQ, per germline. This clone was recorded only once. As processed by the authors: Quantification of nucleated cells was approximated via reference gene primer amplification. Assay: immunoSEQ multiplex PCR; the TCRdb copy retains only in-frame clones and omits some. V and J calls and clone size are given by that table; D and trimming were obtained from the DNA. Of a few hundred thousand clones listed, roughly 86% were seen once; the top ten hold 10% to 13%.

This receptor was identified in a man between 18 and 35 years old with acute COVID-19. V is TRBV5-1 and J is TRBJ2-6; 7 bases align to TRBD1. The sample comprised PBMCs or T cells enriched from blood (not recorded which). CDR3 in amino acids: CASSLAGTAGANVLTF. The CDR3, as DNA: TGCGCCAGCAGCTTGGCGGGGACAGCTGGGGCCAACGTCCTGACTTTC.